Listed below are T cell receptor beta chains from one sample, sequenced in a study of blood T cell repertoires in COVID-19. Profiling relied on immunoSEQ multiplex PCR, and the TCRdb table lists in-frame clones only, not all of them. The sample lists around 250,000 clones; 70% to 90% were seen once. The sequencing input was PBMCs or T cells enriched from blood (not recorded which). These TCRs come from a man aged 50-60 years who had been exposed to COVID-19. The CDR3 runs from the conserved cysteine through the conserved F or W. Each record gives: D gene, V gene, J gene, clone size, CDR3 DNA, CDR3 protein. The D gene is left open where the match is weak. Size tells how often a clone was seen (once, few, many) or the class of an expanded clone, and some rows leave it out.

D: -; V: TRBV18; J: TRBJ1-2; size: -; DNA: TGTGCCAGCTCACCACCGCGCGGGGGGCAGGACTATGGCTACACCTTC; CDR3: CASSPPRGGQDYGYTF
D: TRBD1; V: TRBV19; J: TRBJ1-2; size: -; DNA: TGTGCCAGTAGTATTTTCGGGACAGGGGCATCCTACACCTTC; CDR3: CASSIFGTGASYTF
D: -; V: TRBV7-8; J: TRBJ1-3; size: -; DNA: TGTGCCAGCAGCATATTAATTAACTCGGGACTGAGTTCTGGAAACACCATATATTTT; CDR3: CASSILINSGLSSGNTIYF
D: TRBD1; V: TRBV5-4; J: TRBJ1-3; size: -; DNA: TGTGCCAGCAGCCCAGGACAGGGCGCTTGGTTCTCTGGAAACACCATATATTTT; CDR3: CASSPGQGAWFSGNTIYF
D: TRBD2; V: TRBV28; J: TRBJ2-1; size: once; DNA: TGTGCCAGCAGTTCTTATACTAGCGGGGACTACAATGAGCAGTTCTTC; CDR3: CASSSYTSGDYNEQFF
D: TRBD1; V: TRBV29-1; J: TRBJ1-4; size: -; DNA: TGCAGCGCGGGACAGGGTGATGAAAAACTGTTTTTT; CDR3: CSAGQGDEKLFF
D: TRBD1; V: TRBV5-1; J: TRBJ2-3; size: -; DNA: TGCGCCAGCAGCTTGGATACAGGGGGTAACACAGATACGCAGTATTTT; CDR3: CASSLDTGGNTDTQYF
D: -; V: TRBV4-1; J: TRBJ1-3; size: -; DNA: TGCGCCAGCAGCCAAGACGAGGTTTCTGGAAACACCATATATTTT; CDR3: CASSQDEVSGNTIYF
D: -; V: TRBV7-2; J: TRBJ2-7; size: -; DNA: TGTGCCAGCAGCTTAGTCTCGCTAAACTCCTACGAGCAGTACTTC; CDR3: CASSLVSLNSYEQYF
D: -; V: TRBV4-1; J: TRBJ2-3; size: -; DNA: TGCGCCAGCAGCCAAGATTACACCAGCACAGATACGCAGTATTTT; CDR3: CASSQDYTSTDTQYF
D: -; V: TRBV10-3; J: TRBJ1-6; size: -; DNA: TGTGCCATCAGTGAGGGGAGGTCCTATAATTCACCCCTCCACTTT; CDR3: CAISEGRSYNSPLHF
D: -; V: TRBV5-1; J: TRBJ1-1; size: -; DNA: TGCGCCAGCAGCTTGGGGGCGGGAGCGAACACTGAAGCTTTCTTT; CDR3: CASSLGAGANTEAFF
D: TRBD1; V: TRBV5-1; J: TRBJ2-7; size: -; DNA: TGCGCCAGCAGCATCCAGACAGGGGGCGGCTACGAGCAGTACTTC; CDR3: CASSIQTGGGYEQYF
D: -; V: TRBV5-1; J: TRBJ2-5; size: -; DNA: TGCGCCAGCCTCCCGGGACTTGGGCGAGGAGAGACCCAGTACTTC; CDR3: CASLPGLGRGETQYF
D: -; V: TRBV2; J: TRBJ1-5; size: -; DNA: TGTGCCAGCAGTGTCTCCGGGACAAGTAGGCATTTT; CDR3: CASSVSGTSRHF
D: -; V: TRBV2; J: TRBJ1-1; size: -; DNA: TGTGCCAGCAGTGAAAGACACCTGAACACTGAAGCTTTCTTT; CDR3: CASSERHLNTEAFF
D: -; V: TRBV6-5; J: TRBJ1-1; size: few; DNA: TGTGCCAGCAGCTTTGACAGGTTCATGAACACTGAAGCTTTCTTT; CDR3: CASSFDRFMNTEAFF
D: -; V: TRBV5-1; J: TRBJ2-1; size: -; DNA: TGCGCCAGCAGCTTTACGGACAGCTCCTACAATGAGCAGTTCTTC; CDR3: CASSFTDSSYNEQFF
D: -; V: TRBV19; J: TRBJ1-3; size: -; DNA: TGTGCCTCCTCCCGCGCAGGGGTCGTCGGCACCATATATTTT; CDR3: CASSRAGVVGTIYF
D: TRBD2; V: TRBV3-1/TRBV3-2; J: TRBJ2-1; size: -; DNA: TGTGCCAGCAGCCAAGGTTCTAGCGGGGGGCCTCCCTCCTACAATGAGCAGTTCTTC; CDR3: CASSQGSSGGPPSYNEQFF
D: -; V: TRBV11-2; J: TRBJ1-2; size: -; DNA: TGTGCCAGCAGCTTAGATATAGGGGAGGGAACTAACTATGGCTACACCTTC; CDR3: CASSLDIGEGTNYGYTF
D: -; V: TRBV5-1; J: TRBJ1-1; size: -; DNA: TGCGCCAGCAGCTTAGGCGCAGGGAACACTGAAGCTTTCTTT; CDR3: CASSLGAGNTEAFF
D: -; V: TRBV18; J: TRBJ1-1; size: once; DNA: TGTGCCAGCTCACCATTGAGCCAAGCAACTGAAGCTTTCTTT; CDR3: CASSPLSQATEAFF
D: TRBD1; V: TRBV29-1; J: TRBJ1-1; size: once; DNA: TGCAGCGTTGAAGGGACAGGTCACGAGACTGAAGCTTTCTTT; CDR3: CSVEGTGHETEAFF
D: TRBD1; V: TRBV6-1; J: TRBJ1-4; size: -; DNA: TGTGCCAGCAGTGATCACAGGGGGCAGACTAATGAAAAACTGTTTTTT; CDR3: CASSDHRGQTNEKLFF
D: -; V: TRBV5-5; J: TRBJ2-3; size: once; DNA: TGTGCCAGCACATCGTTACCGGGACAATTCCGACATACGCAGTATTTT; CDR3: CASTSLPGQFRHTQYF
D: TRBD2; V: TRBV3-1/TRBV3-2; J: TRBJ2-1; size: -; DNA: TGTGCCAGCAGCCAAGACAGGCCTAGCGGCCTGTTCTTC; CDR3: CASSQDRPSGLFF
D: TRBD1; V: TRBV18; J: TRBJ1-5; size: -; DNA: TGTGCCAGCTCACCGGCAGGGGGTAACAATCAGCCCCAGCATTTT; CDR3: CASSPAGGNNQPQHF
D: TRBD1; V: TRBV28; J: TRBJ1-5; size: -; DNA: TGTGCCAGCAGTACATGGACAGGGGGCTCTCAGCCCCAGCATTTT; CDR3: CASSTWTGGSQPQHF
D: TRBD1; V: TRBV7-2; J: TRBJ2-7; size: -; DNA: TGTGCCAGCAGCCTGGGACAGGGGATCTACGAGCAGTACTTC; CDR3: CASSLGQGIYEQYF
D: -; V: TRBV28; J: TRBJ1-2; size: -; DNA: TGTGCCTGCGGGGACGGGAACTATGGCTACACCTTC; CDR3: CACGDGNYGYTF
D: TRBD1; V: TRBV6-6; J: TRBJ1-6; size: few; DNA: TGTGCCAGCAGTCGACAGGGTCCCACGGAGACTTATTCACCCCTCCACTTT; CDR3: CASSRQGPTETYSPLHF
D: TRBD2; V: TRBV19; J: TRBJ2-1; size: -; DNA: TGTGCCAGTAGTATGCGAGGCGACTGGTTTGCGGGAGTAAACAATGAGCAGTTCTTC; CDR3: CASSMRGDWFAGVNNEQFF
D: -; V: TRBV2; J: TRBJ1-6; size: -; DNA: TGTGCCAGCACAAACACCAATTCACCCCTCCACTTT; CDR3: CASTNTNSPLHF
D: -; V: TRBV7-2; J: TRBJ1-3; size: -; DNA: TGTGCCAGCAGCTTCATTTCAAGAAACACCATATATTTT; CDR3: CASSFISRNTIYF
D: -; V: TRBV14; J: TRBJ1-2; size: -; DNA: TGTGCCAGCAGCCAACTGGGCGCGTTAGCTAACTATGGCTACACCTTC; CDR3: CASSQLGALANYGYTF
D: TRBD1; V: TRBV18; J: TRBJ1-4; size: -; DNA: TGTGCCAGCTCACTCTCGGGACAGGGAAAAGAAAAACTGTTTTTT; CDR3: CASSLSGQGKEKLFF
D: -; V: TRBV30; J: TRBJ2-7; size: once; DNA: TGTGCCTGGAGTGTAGGAGGGGCAGGCTACGAGCAGTACTTC; CDR3: CAWSVGGAGYEQYF
D: -; V: TRBV27; J: TRBJ1-2; size: -; DNA: TGTGCCAGCAGTTATGGGGGCACGGGCTATGGCTACACCTTC; CDR3: CASSYGGTGYGYTF
D: TRBD1; V: TRBV13; J: TRBJ2-5; size: -; DNA: TGTGCCAGCAGCCCCAGGATGACAGGGCGCGGGACCCAGTACTTC; CDR3: CASSPRMTGRGTQYF
D: TRBD1; V: TRBV5-8; J: TRBJ2-7; size: -; DNA: TGTGCCAGCCCATTCCAGGGGGCGCCGCTCCACGAGCAGTACTTC; CDR3: CASPFQGAPLHEQYF
D: TRBD1; V: TRBV9; J: TRBJ1-2; size: -; DNA: TGTGCCAGCAGTCCAACAGGGGGCGGAGGGTATGGCTACACCTTC; CDR3: CASSPTGGGGYGYTF
D: TRBD2; V: TRBV29-1; J: TRBJ2-6; size: -; DNA: TGCAGCGTCCCTGGGGGGGACCAGGGTAGGTTATCTGGGGCCAACGTCCTGACTTTC; CDR3: CSVPGGDQGRLSGANVLTF
D: TRBD1; V: TRBV5-1; J: TRBJ2-7; size: -; DNA: TGCGCCAGCAGCTTGGCCGGGACAGCGAGCAGGAAGGGTTCCTACGAGCAGTACTTC; CDR3: CASSLAGTASRKGSYEQYF
D: -; V: TRBV5-1; J: TRBJ2-3; size: -; DNA: TGCGCCAGCAGCTTGCGGACCGGGGTATTCGGCACAGATACGCAGTATTTT; CDR3: CASSLRTGVFGTDTQYF
D: -; V: TRBV28; J: TRBJ1-5; size: -; DNA: TGTGCCAGCAGTTCCCTCCGGGAGGCTAGCAATCAGCCCCAGCATTTT; CDR3: CASSSLREASNQPQHF
D: -; V: TRBV24-1; J: TRBJ1-2; size: -; DNA: TGTGCCACCAGTGACTTCGACTATGGCTACACCTTC; CDR3: CATSDFDYGYTF
D: TRBD1; V: TRBV28; J: TRBJ1-1; size: -; DNA: TGTGCCAGCAGCCCCTTCCAGGGGGTGAACACTGAAGCTTTCTTT; CDR3: CASSPFQGVNTEAFF
D: TRBD1; V: TRBV7-6; J: TRBJ1-4; size: -; DNA: TGTGCCAGCAGCCCCGGACAGGGTTGGGACGAAAAACTGTTTTTT; CDR3: CASSPGQGWDEKLFF
D: TRBD2; V: TRBV7-9; J: TRBJ2-1; size: -; DNA: TGTGCCAGCAGCTCGCGCGGGGGGCAGCAGTTCTTC; CDR3: CASSSRGGQQFF
D: TRBD1; V: TRBV5-4; J: TRBJ2-6; size: -; DNA: TGTGCCAGCAGCTCACAGGGGGCTGGGGCCAACGTCCTGACTTTC; CDR3: CASSSQGAGANVLTF
D: -; V: TRBV19; J: TRBJ2-1; size: -; DNA: TGTGCCAGTAGTATAGATCCTCCTAGCTGGAATGAGCAGTTCTTC; CDR3: CASSIDPPSWNEQFF
D: TRBD1; V: TRBV28; J: TRBJ1-2; size: few; DNA: TGTGCCAGCATTACAGGGGGCTCTTATGGCTACACCTTC; CDR3: CASITGGSYGYTF
D: -; V: TRBV21-1; J: TRBJ2-3; size: -; DNA: TGTGCCAGCAGCAAAGTCTGCGGAACTAGCGGGAAAAGCACAGATACGCAGTATTTT; CDR3: CASSKVCGTSGKSTDTQYF